The 31 T cell receptor beta chains listed next were all sequenced from one sample in a study of T cells after yellow fever vaccination. A single record per CDR3 protein comes from TCRdb applying MiXCR to the 5' RACE reads. This table has about 340,000 distinct CDR3 sequences, approximately 12% appearing once. Here the sequenced sample was CD4+ T cells sorted from PBMCs, taken 15 days after the yellow fever booster vaccination. Receptors originate from a man younger than 30 who received the YFV17D yellow fever vaccine.

The chain carries TRBV9 and TRBJ1-4; TRBD1 aligns across 8 bases. Losses at the gene ends were 2 bases for V and 8 bases for J; bases not matched to a gene: 8. The CDR3 loop spans 15 amino acids. The germline V gene encodes CDR1 SGDLS and CDR2 YYNGEE. CDR3 coding DNA: TGTGCCAGCAGCGTGCAGGGGGCTGTGGGAGAAAAACTGTTTTTT. This gives the protein CASSVQGAVGEKLFF.

V and J are TRBV6-6 and TRBJ1-3; D gene unclear. The CDR3 is 19 residues long. The germline V gene has CDR1 MNHNY and CDR2 SVGAGI (reference sequence). The V gene lost 4 bases and the J gene lost 1 base, with 23 bases spanning the gap. The CDR3: CASSSPRFSTILSGNTIYF. The CDR3, as DNA: TGTGCCAGCAGTTCTCCAAGGTTCTCGACTATTCTTTCTGGAAACACCATATATTTT.

This clonotype showed up just a few times. CDR3 amino acids: CASSLMESRLETQYF. The CDR3 nucleotides are TGTGCCAGCAGCTTAATGGAGTCCAGGCTTGAGACCCAGTACTTC. This chain connects TRBV11-2 to TRBJ2-5, with no clear D. Germline CDR1 and CDR2: SGHAT and FQNNGV. This CDR3 comprises 15 residues. V lost 2 bases, J lost 5 bases, and 15 bases lay in between.

This clonotype was observed a handful of times. This sequence joins TRBV6-5 and TRBJ1-1; no reliable D call. The CDR3 is 13 amino acids. Trimming shortened V by 5 bases and J by 1 base, and 8 bases separated the two germline ends. The germline CDR1 and CDR2 sequences are MNHEY and SVGAGI. Written as DNA, the CDR3 is TGTGCCAGCAGTGAAAGACCGAACACTGAAGCTTTCTTT. This encodes CASSERPNTEAFF.

The rearrangement joins TRBV12-3 or TRBV12-4 to TRBJ2-5, with D maybe TRBD1 (6 bases). Trimming stripped 7 bases from V and 0 bases from J, with 9 bases between. The CDR3 extends over 13 amino acids. CDR3 sequence: CASTDRNQETQYF. For the CDR3, the DNA is TGTGCCAGCACCGACAGGAACCAAGAGACCCAGTACTTC.

Only a few counts were recorded for this clonotype. The V gene is TRBV5-4, the J gene TRBJ2-2; D is unclear. CDR3 length: 16 amino acids. Deletions cut 1 base from V and 4 bases from J, with 14 bases between. CDR1 and CDR2 (germline): SGHNT, YYREEE (reference sequence). The CDR3 DNA sequence: TGTGCCAGCAGCTTGTCCCCTTACGACGGCACCGGGGAGCTGTTTTTT. It yields the protein CASSLSPYDGTGELFF.

In its sample, this clonotype was seen a few times. The V gene is TRBV4-3, the J gene TRBJ2-3; D unclear. The CDR3 extends over 16 amino acids. The V gene's germline CDR1 is LGHNA and CDR2 YSLEER. V was pared by 0 bases and J by 0 bases, with 10 bases between. The CDR3 sequence is CASSQEWGYSTDTQYF. CDR3 coding DNA: TGCGCCAGCAGCCAAGAATGGGGTTATAGCACAGATACGCAGTATTTT.

The J gene is TRBJ2-3, the V gene TRBV20-1; 7 bases match TRBD2. The length of the CDR3 is 13 residues. Per germline, CDR1 DFQATT and CDR2 SNEGSKA (reference sequence). Unmatched junction bases numbered 3, after V lost 3 bases and J lost 3 bases. This chain's CDR3 is CSASRRETDTQYF. CDR3 DNA sequence: TGCAGTGCTAGTCGGCGGGAGACAGATACGCAGTATTTT.

This sequence joins TRBV6-5 and TRBJ1-3; D gene uncertain. The CDR3 extends over 15 amino acids. Germline V gives CDR1 MNHEY, CDR2 SVGAGI. The germline V and J ends were trimmed by 7 bases and 4 bases, with 17 bases remaining between them. The DNA of the CDR3 is TGTGCCAGCACCCGGACCGTGGACGCCGGAAACACCATATATTTT. As protein: CASTRTVDAGNTIYF.

This clonotype was counted between two and nine times. The V gene is TRBV4-2, the J gene TRBJ2-3, with 7 bases fitting TRBD2. J gave up 5 bases and V 1 base, and 6 bases lay outside the gene matches. This CDR3 has 15 amino acids. The germline CDR1 and CDR2 sequences are LGHNA and YNFKEQ. CDR3 region: CASSQGGGTQDTQYF. CDR3 bases: TGTGCCAGCAGCCAAGGCGGGGGAACGCAAGATACGCAGTATTTT.

In its sample, this clonotype was seen a few times. J is TRBJ1-2 and V is TRBV6-5; D is unclear. The V gene's germline CDR1 is MNHEY and CDR2 SVGAGI. The length of the CDR3 is 14 residues. V was shortened by 0 bases and J by 5 bases, with 10 bases between the two germline ends. The CDR3 loop is CASSYSILVYGYTF. CDR3 in DNA: TGTGCCAGCAGTTACTCGATACTAGTATATGGCTACACCTTC.

J is TRBJ1-1 and V is TRBV2; no reliable D call. V dropped 2 bases and J dropped 10 bases, with 20 bases sitting between them. Germline CDR1 is SNHLY and CDR2 is FYNNEI. This CDR3 is built from 15 residues. The CDR3 spells CASSEFGGRPLRAFF. The CDR3 bases are TGTGCCAGCAGTGAATTCGGAGGGCGCCCCCTGAGAGCTTTCTTT.

J is TRBJ2-5 and V is TRBV20-1, with D possibly TRBD2 on 6 matching bases. The CDR3 sequence is 15 residues long. Trimming stripped 3 bases from V and 4 bases from J, with 18 bases between. Germline V gives CDR1 DFQATT, CDR2 SNEGSKA (reference sequence). The CDR3 region is CSARAAEGMGETQYF. In DNA form, the CDR3 reads TGCAGTGCTAGGGCCGCGGAGGGGATGGGAGAGACCCAGTACTTC.

This clonotype has more than one count but fewer than ten. The J gene is TRBJ2-7, the V gene TRBV15, with D possibly being TRBD1 (6 bases). The CDR3 has 16 amino acids. Trimming cost V 2 bases and J 3 bases, with 17 bases left between them. CDR1 is LNHNV, CDR2 YYDKDF, per germline (reference sequence). The DNA for the CDR3 is TGTGCCACCAGCAGAACGACTGGCCGAGGGGGCTACGAGCAGTACTTC. Its protein product is CATSRTTGRGGYEQYF.

The gene calls are TRBV4-1 and TRBJ1-5, with D hard to call. The germline V gene encodes CDR1 MGHRA and CDR2 YSYEKL. Trimming took off 0 bases at V and 0 bases at J, with 6 bases between the two ends. CDR3 length: 15 residues. CDR3 loop: CASSQDWISNQPQHF. The CDR3 DNA reads TGCGCCAGCAGCCAAGATTGGATTAGCAATCAGCCCCAGCATTTT.

The rearrangement uses TRBV14 and TRBJ2-7; D is unclear. This CDR3 is 15 amino acids long. Germline-derived CDR1 and CDR2 are SGHDN and FVKESK. The ends were cut back, 0 bases at V and 0 bases at J, with 9 bases in the middle. CDR3 protein: CASSQDLSYSYEQYF. Written as DNA, the CDR3 is TGTGCCAGCAGCCAAGATCTCTCGTACTCCTACGAGCAGTACTTC.

The chain has TRBV6-5 and TRBJ1-1; tentatively, D is TRBD1 (5 bases). The CDR3 is 12 amino acids. Trimming left V 4 bases short and J 11 bases short, with 14 bases between. The germline V gene has CDR1 MNHEY and CDR2 SVGAGI. The CDR3 spells CASSLGPGLAFF. DNA for the CDR3: TGTGCCAGCAGTTTGGGACCGGGTTTGGCTTTCTTT.

The V and J genes are TRBV6-5 and TRBJ2-2; 7 nucleotides match TRBD2. Germline V gene data show CDR1 as MNHEY and CDR2 as SVGAGI. J gave up 6 bases and V 2 bases, and 0 bases lay outside the gene matches. The CDR3 sequence is 13 residues long. The CDR3 nucleotides read TGTGCCAGCAGTTACGCGGGGGCCGGGGAGCTGTTTTTT. Translated, it gives CASSYAGAGELFF.

The chain has TRBV3-1 and TRBJ1-6, with unresolved D. Germline V gene sequence: CDR1 LGHDT, CDR2 YNNKEL (reference sequence). Trimming removed 3 bases at V and 7 bases at J, with 7 bases between. This CDR3 comprises 13 residues. CDR3 loop: CASSQVVNSPLHF. CDR3 bases: TGTGCCAGCAGCCAGGTCGTGAATTCACCCCTCCACTTT.

A few counts support this clonotype. V and J are TRBV20-1 and TRBJ2-5, with TRBD1 matching over 10 bases. This CDR3 is 14 amino acids long. Germline lookup yields CDR1 DFQATT and CDR2 SNEGSKA (reference sequence). Unmatched junction bases numbered 4, after V lost 1 base and J lost 5 bases. The CDR3 coding sequence is TGCAGTGCTAGAGCCGTGGACAGGGGGGAGACCCAGTACTTC. Translation gives CSARAVDRGETQYF.

The CDR3 DNA follows: TGTGCCACCAGCAAATCCCCGGGATCCCCTGGTTTGGGGGCCAACGTCCTGACTTTC. This gives the protein CATSKSPGSPGLGANVLTF. V is TRBV15 and J is TRBJ2-6; D is perhaps TRBD2 (5 bases). V gave up 4 bases and J gave up 4 bases, with 23 bases separating them. The CDR3 sequence is 19 residues long. Germline values: CDR1 LNHNV, CDR2 YYDKDF (reference sequence). Full variable domain (missing parts from reference TRBV15 and TRBJ2-6): DAMVIQNPRYQVTQFGKPVTLSCSQTLNHNVMYWYQQKSSQAPKLLFHYYDKDFNNEADTPDNFQSRRPNTSFCFLDIRSPGLGDTAMYLCATSKSPGSPGLGANVLTFGAGSRLTVL.

CDR3 loop: CASSLANRKNIQYF. The CDR3 nucleotides are TGTGCCAGCAGCTTAGCTAACCGGAAAAACATTCAGTACTTC. This chain uses TRBV7-2 with TRBJ2-4; D unclear. The CDR3 has 14 residues. Germline CDR1 is SGHTA and CDR2 is FQGNSA. V was clipped by 0 bases and J by 4 bases, with 7 bases between them.

This clonotype has more than one count but fewer than ten. J is TRBJ2-2 and V is TRBV20-1, with 7 bases aligning to TRBD2. CDR3 size: 15 residues. Unmatched junction bases numbered 10, after V lost 5 bases and J lost 4 bases. CDR1 is DFQATT and CDR2 is SNEGSKA in the germline V gene (reference sequence). CDR3 coding DNA: TGCAGTGCTCCCCGACTAGCTTTGAGCACCGGGGAGCTGTTTTTT. Its translation: CSAPRLALSTGELFF.

This clonotype was counted a few times. The chain couples TRBV4-2 to TRBJ1-5; 8 nucleotides match TRBD1. Germline values: CDR1 LGHNA, CDR2 YNFKEQ. The CDR3 is made up of 17 amino acids. Losses at the gene ends were 1 base for V and 1 base for J; bases not matched to a gene: 6. The CDR3 reads CASSQGTGLGSNQPQHF. The CDR3 DNA reads as TGTGCCAGCAGCCAAGGGACAGGGCTCGGAAGCAATCAGCCCCAGCATTTT.

This clonotype was counted at least ten times. The chain uses TRBV4-1 and TRBJ1-2; D is perhaps TRBD1 (5 bases). Germline V gene data show CDR1 as MGHRA and CDR2 as YSYEKL. The CDR3 has 15 amino acids. V was trimmed by 1 base and J by 8 bases, leaving 17 bases between them. The CDR3 region has the DNA TGCGCCAGCAGCCAAGGGGGGGGATTAGCTAACGGCTACACCTTC. Translated, it gives CASSQGGGLANGYTF.

This sequence joins TRBV3-1 and TRBJ2-5, with 8 bases lining up with TRBD1. With V trimmed by 0 bases and J by 7 bases, 10 bases remained unmatched. Germline assignment: CDR1 LGHDT and CDR2 YNNKEL (reference sequence). This CDR3 contains 16 residues. CDR3 coding DNA: TGTGCCAGCAGCCAAGATCCGGGACAGGCCATAAGGACCCAGTACTTC. It codes for CASSQDPGQAIRTQYF.

The rearrangement uses TRBV7-3 and TRBJ2-1; 10 bases are a match to TRBD1. Germline V lookup: CDR1 SGHTA, CDR2 FQGTGA. Trimming at V came to 4 bases and at J to 8 bases, leaving 11 bases not matched to a gene. The CDR3 spans 16 residues. The CDR3 is CASSSDPGQGRDEQFF. CDR3 sequence (DNA): TGTGCCAGCAGCTCAGACCCGGGACAGGGGAGAGATGAGCAGTTCTTC.

This clonotype was detected a few times. This chain joins TRBV29-1 and TRBJ1-6, with 8 nucleotides matching TRBD1. Germline lookup yields CDR1 SQVTM and CDR2 ANQGSEA. With V trimmed by 7 bases and J by 9 bases, 2 bases remained unmatched. The CDR3 extends over 11 amino acids. The CDR3 DNA reads as TGCAGCGCAACAGGGGGTTCACCCCTCCACTTT. It encodes CSATGGSPLHF.

V and J are TRBV9 and TRBJ2-1; D not certain. This CDR3 has 14 residues. V was pared by 1 base and J by 2 bases, with 7 bases between. From germline, CDR1 is SGDLS and CDR2 YYNGEE. CDR3 DNA sequence: TGTGCCAGCAGCGTACTGGGGACCTACAATGAGCAGTTCTTC. Its protein is CASSVLGTYNEQFF.

This clonotype came up many times. J is TRBJ1-5 and V is TRBV12-3 or TRBV12-4; D uncertain. V was shortened by 4 bases and J by 0 bases, with 10 bases between the two germline ends. CDR3 length: 15 amino acids. Here the CDR3 reads CASSSLGNSNQPQHF. The DNA of the CDR3 is TGTGCCAGCAGTTCTCTCGGCAATAGCAATCAGCCCCAGCATTTT.

This clonotype was detected many times. This chain joins TRBV5-1 and TRBJ2-3; no definite D call. This CDR3 is built from 13 residues. From germline, CDR1 is SGHRS and CDR2 YFSETQ. The V and J ends lost 4 bases and 5 bases respectively, with 11 bases between them. CDR3 sequence: CASSPSLGDTQYF. As DNA, the CDR3 is TGCGCCAGCAGCCCTAGTCTGGGAGATACGCAGTATTTT.